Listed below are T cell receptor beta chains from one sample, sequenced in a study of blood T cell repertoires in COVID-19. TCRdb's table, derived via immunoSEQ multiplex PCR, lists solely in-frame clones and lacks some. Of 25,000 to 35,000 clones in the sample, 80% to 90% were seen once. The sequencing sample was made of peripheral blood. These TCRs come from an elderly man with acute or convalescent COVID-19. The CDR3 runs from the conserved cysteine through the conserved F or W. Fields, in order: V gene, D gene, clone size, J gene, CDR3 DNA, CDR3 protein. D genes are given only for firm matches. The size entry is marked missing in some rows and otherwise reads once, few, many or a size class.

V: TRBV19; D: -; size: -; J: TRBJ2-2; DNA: TGTGCCAGTAGTATACAGGGGAACACCGGGGAGCTGTTTTTT; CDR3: CASSIQGNTGELFF
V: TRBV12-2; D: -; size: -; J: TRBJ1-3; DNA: TGTGCAAGTCGCTTACCTTCAAATGTCACAGGGGCTGGAAACACCATATATTTT; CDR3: CASRLPSNVTGAGNTIYF
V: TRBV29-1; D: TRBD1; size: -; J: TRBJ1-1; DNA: TGCAGCGCCTCGGGACAGAGGAACACTGAAGCTTTCTTT; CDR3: CSASGQRNTEAFF
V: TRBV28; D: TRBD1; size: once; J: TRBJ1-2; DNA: TGTGCCAGCAGGGGACAGGGACTTTCCTATGGCTACACCTTC; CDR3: CASRGQGLSYGYTF
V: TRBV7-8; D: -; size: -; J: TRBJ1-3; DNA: TGTGCCAGCAGCTTAGGACCGGACAAGGCGTATTTT; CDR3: CASSLGPDKAYF
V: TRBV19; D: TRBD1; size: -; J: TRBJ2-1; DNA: TGTGCCAGTAGTGGGGGACAGGACGCCTACAATGAGCAGTTCTTC; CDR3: CASSGGQDAYNEQFF
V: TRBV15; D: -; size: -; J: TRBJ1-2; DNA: TGTGCCACCAGCAGAGAACAACACAGTGACTATGGCTACACCTTC; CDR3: CATSREQHSDYGYTF
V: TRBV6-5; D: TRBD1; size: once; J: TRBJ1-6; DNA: TGTGCCAGCAGTTCGGACAGGGGCAATTCACCCCTCCACTTT; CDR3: CASSSDRGNSPLHF
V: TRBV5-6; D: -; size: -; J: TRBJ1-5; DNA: TGTGCCAGCAGCTTGAGAAGGGGCAGGCAGCCCCAGCATTTT; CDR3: CASSLRRGRQPQHF
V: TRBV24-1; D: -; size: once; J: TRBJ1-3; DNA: TGTGCCACCAGTGAAGCTGAACGGAGCTCTGGAAACACCATATATTTT; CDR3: CATSEAERSSGNTIYF
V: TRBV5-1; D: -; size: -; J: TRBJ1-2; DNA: TGCGCCAGCAGCTTAGACGGGAACTATGGCTACACCTTC; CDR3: CASSLDGNYGYTF
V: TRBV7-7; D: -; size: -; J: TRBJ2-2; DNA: TGTGCCAGCAGCTTTGATATGGCCGGGGTACTGTTTTTT; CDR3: CASSFDMAGVLFF
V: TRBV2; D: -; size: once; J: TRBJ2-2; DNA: TGTGCCAGCGACAGACCGAACACCGGGGAGCTGTTTTTT; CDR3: CASDRPNTGELFF
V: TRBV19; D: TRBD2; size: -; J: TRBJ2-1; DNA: TGTGCCAGTAGTCCGGGGACTAGCGGGGGCAATGAGCAGTTCTTC; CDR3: CASSPGTSGGNEQFF
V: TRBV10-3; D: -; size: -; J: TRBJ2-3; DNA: TGTGCCATCAGTGAGAGGGGAGGAACAGATACGCAGTATTTT; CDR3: CAISERGGTDTQYF
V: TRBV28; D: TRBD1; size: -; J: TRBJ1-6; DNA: TGTGCCACCTGGACAGGGGGCGTTAATTCACCCCTCCACTTT; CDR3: CATWTGGVNSPLHF
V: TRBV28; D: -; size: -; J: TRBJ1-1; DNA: TGTGCCAGCAGTCTTGGACAGATGAACACTGAAGCTTTCTTT; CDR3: CASSLGQMNTEAFF
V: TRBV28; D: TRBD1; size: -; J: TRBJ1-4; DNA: TGTGCCAGCAGTCCGCCGGGACAGGGGATTGAAAAACTGTTTTTT; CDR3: CASSPPGQGIEKLFF
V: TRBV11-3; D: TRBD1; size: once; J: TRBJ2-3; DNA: TGTGCCAGCAGTCGAGGAGCTGGGACAGGAGCCACAGATACGCAGTATTTT; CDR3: CASSRGAGTGATDTQYF
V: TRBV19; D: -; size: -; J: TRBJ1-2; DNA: TGTGCCAGTAGTAAAGAGGGGAGGCTGGGCGGCTACACCTTC; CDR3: CASSKEGRLGGYTF
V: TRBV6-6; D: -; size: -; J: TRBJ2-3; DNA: TGTGCCAGCAGAATCAGGGGGGCTACAGATACGCAGTATTTT; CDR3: CASRIRGATDTQYF
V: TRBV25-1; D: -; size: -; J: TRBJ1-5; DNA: TGTGCCAGCAGAGGGGGGGAGGGGCAGCCCCAGCATTTT; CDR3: CASRGGEGQPQHF
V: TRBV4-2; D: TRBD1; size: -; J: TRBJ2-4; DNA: TGTGCCAGCAGCCAAGATATGGACAGGACACAAGCCAAAAACATTCAGTACTTC; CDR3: CASSQDMDRTQAKNIQYF
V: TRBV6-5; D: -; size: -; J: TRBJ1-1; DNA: TGTGCCAGCAGGAAAGACAGGCGAGAGAACACTGAAGCTTTCTTT; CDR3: CASRKDRRENTEAFF
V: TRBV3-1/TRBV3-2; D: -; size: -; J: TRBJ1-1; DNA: TGTGCCAGCAGCCCCTGGTTGAGGAACACTGAAGCTTTCTTT; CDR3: CASSPWLRNTEAFF
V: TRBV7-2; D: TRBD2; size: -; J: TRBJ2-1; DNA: TGTGCCAGCAGCTTGCAGCGGGGGGGCGGTAATGAGCAGTTCTTC; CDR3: CASSLQRGGGNEQFF
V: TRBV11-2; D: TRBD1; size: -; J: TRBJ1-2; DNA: TGTGCCAGCAGCTTGACGACAGGGGCAAACTATGGCTACACCTTC; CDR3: CASSLTTGANYGYTF
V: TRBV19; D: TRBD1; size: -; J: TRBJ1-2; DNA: TGTGCCAGTACCAAAGGGGGACAGGGGATAGCTAACTATGGCTACACCTTC; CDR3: CASTKGGQGIANYGYTF
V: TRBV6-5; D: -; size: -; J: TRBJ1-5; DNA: TGTGCCAGCAGCCGCAGACCTCGGGATCAGCCCCAGCATTTT; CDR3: CASSRRPRDQPQHF
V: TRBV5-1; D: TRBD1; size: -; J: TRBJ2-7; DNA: TGCGCCAGCACTCGGACAGGGGGTTTGGGCTACGAGCAGTACTTC; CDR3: CASTRTGGLGYEQYF
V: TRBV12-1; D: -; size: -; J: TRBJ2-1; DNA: TGTGCCAGCAGCGCACCAACAGGGGACAGGTACAATGAGCAGTTCTTC; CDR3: CASSAPTGDRYNEQFF
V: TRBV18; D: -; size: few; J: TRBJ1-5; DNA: TGTGCCAGCTCACCGGGGGCTAGCAATCAGCCCCAGCATTTT; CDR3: CASSPGASNQPQHF
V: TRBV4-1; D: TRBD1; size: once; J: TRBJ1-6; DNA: TGCGCCAGCAGCCAAGCGGGACAGGGGACCAATTCACCCCTCCACTTT; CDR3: CASSQAGQGTNSPLHF
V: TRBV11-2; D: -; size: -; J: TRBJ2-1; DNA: TGTGCCAGCAGCTCGCGGGGGCTCCACAATGAGCAGTTCTTC; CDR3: CASSSRGLHNEQFF
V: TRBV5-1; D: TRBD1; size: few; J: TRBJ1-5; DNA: TGCGCCAGCAGCTTGGCCGGACAGGGCCATCAGCCCCAGCATTTT; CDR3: CASSLAGQGHQPQHF
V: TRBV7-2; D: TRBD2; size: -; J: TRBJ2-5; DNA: TGTGCCAGCACCATGAAAGCGGGGTCGGGGGAGACCCAGTACTTC; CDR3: CASTMKAGSGETQYF
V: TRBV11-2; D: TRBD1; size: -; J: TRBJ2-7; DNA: TGTGCCAGCAGCTTAGAAGGTAGGGGGCCTATCTCCTACGAGCAGTACTTC; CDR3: CASSLEGRGPISYEQYF
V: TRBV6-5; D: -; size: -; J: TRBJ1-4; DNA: TGTGCCAGCAGTTTTAGGAGACAGTTTAATGAAAAACTGTTTTTT; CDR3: CASSFRRQFNEKLFF
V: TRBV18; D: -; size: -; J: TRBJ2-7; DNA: TGTGCCAGCTCACCCCGAAGCGTACCCTACGAGCAGTACTTC; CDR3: CASSPRSVPYEQYF
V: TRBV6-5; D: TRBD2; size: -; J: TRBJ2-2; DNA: TGTGCCAGCAGGGTAGCGGGGACGAACACCGGGGAGCTGTTTTTT; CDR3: CASRVAGTNTGELFF